What follows describes a single TCR beta chain. As yet, its antigen is unknown. This sample stems from a study of T cell responses to AZD1222 COVID-19 vaccine. Study-wide points: Donors were mostly white British, more females; clonal diversity possibly underestimated. CD4 TCRs associated with vaccination spanned spike, dominating at 160-218 and 743-854.

Sequenced by immunoSEQ multiplex PCR; TCRdb stores in-frame clones only, minus some. In the table there are about 130,000 clones, around 83% of which are singletons. CDR1 SGDLS and CDR2 YYNGEE come from the germline V gene. Trimming took off 4 bases at V and 0 bases at J, with 11 bases between the two ends. The CDR3 has 16 residues. This receptor was identified in an adult in good health. J is TRBJ2-6 and V is TRBV9; possibly TRBD1 for D (5 bases). The sequencing used peripheral blood, collected on day 0 of AZD1222 vaccination. The CDR3 loop reads CASSSRVSSGANVLTF. As DNA, the CDR3 is TGTGCCAGCAGCTCCAGGGTGTCCTCTGGGGCCAACGTCCTGACTTTC.